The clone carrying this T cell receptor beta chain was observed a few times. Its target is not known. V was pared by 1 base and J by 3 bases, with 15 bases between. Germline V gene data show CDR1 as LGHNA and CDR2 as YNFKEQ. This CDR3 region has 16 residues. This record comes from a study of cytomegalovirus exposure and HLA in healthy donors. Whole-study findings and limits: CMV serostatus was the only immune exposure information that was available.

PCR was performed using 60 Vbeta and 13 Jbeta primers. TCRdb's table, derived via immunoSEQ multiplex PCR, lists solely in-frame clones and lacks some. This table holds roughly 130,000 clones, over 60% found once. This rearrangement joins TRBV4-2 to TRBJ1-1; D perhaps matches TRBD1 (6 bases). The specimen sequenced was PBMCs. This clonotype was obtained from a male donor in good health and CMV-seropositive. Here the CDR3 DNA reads TGTGCCAGCAGCCAAGGTCGGGCCCCAGGGGACACTGAAGCTTTCTTT. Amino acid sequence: CASSQGRAPGDTEAFF.